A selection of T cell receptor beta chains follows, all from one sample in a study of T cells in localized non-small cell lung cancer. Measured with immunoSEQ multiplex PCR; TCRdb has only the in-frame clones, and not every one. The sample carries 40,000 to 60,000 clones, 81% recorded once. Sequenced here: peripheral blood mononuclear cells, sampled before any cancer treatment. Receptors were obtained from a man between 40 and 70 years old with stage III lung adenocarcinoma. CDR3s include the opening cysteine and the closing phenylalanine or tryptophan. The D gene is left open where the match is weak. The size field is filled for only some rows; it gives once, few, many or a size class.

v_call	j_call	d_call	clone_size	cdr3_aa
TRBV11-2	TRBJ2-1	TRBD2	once	CASSHHRTSGGNEQFF
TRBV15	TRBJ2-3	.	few	CATSRDPGKSDTQYF
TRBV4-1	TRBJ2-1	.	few	CASSLGGGGQFF
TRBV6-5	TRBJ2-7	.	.	CASSALAPGYEQYF
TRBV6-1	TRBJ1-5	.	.	CASQLAGPAQPQHF
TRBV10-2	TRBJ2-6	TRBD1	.	CASTGTGKSGANVLTF
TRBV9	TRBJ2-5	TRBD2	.	CASSVGGGISETQYF
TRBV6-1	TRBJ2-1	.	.	CASSELAPQDNEQFF
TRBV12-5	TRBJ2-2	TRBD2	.	CASGSPSGGSNTGELFF
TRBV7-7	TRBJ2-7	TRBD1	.	CASSLGTGYEQYF
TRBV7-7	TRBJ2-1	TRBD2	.	CASSSGLENEQFF